The source of this T cell receptor (beta chain) is a study of cytomegalovirus exposure and HLA in healthy donors. Findings and limits, study-wide: Analyzed later, association rates of TCRs varied across HLA loci, with DRB1 most and HLA-C fewest. Previously analyzed data showed that most TCR beta V segments were productive at a frequency of about 87% or about 30%. Among TCR beta chains, those listed as cytomegalovirus-associated numbered fewer than 200.

Remarks on this clone: What it binds is unknown.

Per germline, CDR1 MNHEY and CDR2 SMNVEV (reference sequence). The CDR3 has 15 amino acids. The V end was cut by 5 bases, the J end by 1 base, with 14 bases between. PCR employed 60 Vbeta and 13 Jbeta primers. Clones were sequenced by immunoSEQ multiplex PCR, and TCRdb holds only the in-frame ones, with some missing. The table records approximately 120,000 clones, 81% of them present only once. This TCR derives from a woman in her thirties in good health and CMV-seronegative. This chain joins TRBV27 and TRBJ1-1, with D hard to call. The specimen was PBMCs. DNA of the CDR3: TGTGCCAGCAGTCCCCCCGGGTGGAGGAACACTGAAGCTTTCTTT. Encoded protein: CASSPPGWRNTEAFF.